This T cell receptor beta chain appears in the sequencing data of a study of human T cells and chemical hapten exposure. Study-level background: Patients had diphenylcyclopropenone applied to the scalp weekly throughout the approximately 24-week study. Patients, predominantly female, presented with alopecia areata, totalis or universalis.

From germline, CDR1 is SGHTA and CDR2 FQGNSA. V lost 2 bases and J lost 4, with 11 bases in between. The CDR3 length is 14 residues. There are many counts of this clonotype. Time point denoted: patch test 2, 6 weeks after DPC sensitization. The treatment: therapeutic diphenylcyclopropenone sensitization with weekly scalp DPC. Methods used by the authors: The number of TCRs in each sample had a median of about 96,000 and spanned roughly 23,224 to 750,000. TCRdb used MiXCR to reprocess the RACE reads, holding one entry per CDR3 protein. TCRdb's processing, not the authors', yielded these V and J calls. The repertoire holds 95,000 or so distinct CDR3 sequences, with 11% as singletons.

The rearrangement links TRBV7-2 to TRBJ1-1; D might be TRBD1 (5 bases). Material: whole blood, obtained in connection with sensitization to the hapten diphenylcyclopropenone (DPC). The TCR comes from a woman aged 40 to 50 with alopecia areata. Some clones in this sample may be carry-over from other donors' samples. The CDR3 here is CASSLTRGGTEAFF. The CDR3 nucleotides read TGTGCCAGCAGCTTAACCCGTGGGGGCACTGAAGCTTTCTTT.